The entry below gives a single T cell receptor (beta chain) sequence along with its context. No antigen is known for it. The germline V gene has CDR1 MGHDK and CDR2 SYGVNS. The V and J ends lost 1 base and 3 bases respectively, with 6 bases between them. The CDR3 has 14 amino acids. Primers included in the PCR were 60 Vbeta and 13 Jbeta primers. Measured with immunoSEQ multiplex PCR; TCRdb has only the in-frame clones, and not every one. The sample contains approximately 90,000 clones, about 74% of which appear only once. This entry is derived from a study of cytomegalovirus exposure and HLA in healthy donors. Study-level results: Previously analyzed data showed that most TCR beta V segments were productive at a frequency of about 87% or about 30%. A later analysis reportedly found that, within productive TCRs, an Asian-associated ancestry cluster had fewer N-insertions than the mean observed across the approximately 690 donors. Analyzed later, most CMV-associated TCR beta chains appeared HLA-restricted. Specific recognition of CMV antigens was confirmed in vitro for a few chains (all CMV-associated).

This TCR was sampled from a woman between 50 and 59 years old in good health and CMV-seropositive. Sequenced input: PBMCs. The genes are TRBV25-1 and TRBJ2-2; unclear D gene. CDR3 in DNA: TGTGCCAGCAGTGAATTCCCATACACCGGGGAGCTGTTTTTT. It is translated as CASSEFPYTGELFF.